The rows below give T cell receptor beta chains drawn from one sample of a study of T-cell reconstitution after alpha-beta-depleted transplantation in children. TCRdb processed the PCR reads anew with MiXCR; each CDR3 protein has one entry. The profile shows about 400,000 distinct CDR3 sequences, about 20% of them singletons. The specimen was PBMCs from the stem cell graft donor, collected from the stem cell graft. Every receptor here comes from a human donor who donated a stem cell graft to a child with acute myeloid leukemia. The CDR3 runs from the conserved cysteine through the conserved F or W. D genes are given only for firm matches. Clone size is stated in some rows and not others, as once, few, many or a class when expanded.

TRBJ2-1 TRBV5-5 TRBD2 . CASSPLAGGPNEQFF TGTGCCAGCAGCCCCCTAGCGGGAGGCCCCAATGAGCAGTTCTTC
TRBJ2-1 TRBV12-3/TRBV12-4 TRBD1 . CASSSTGGFVFF TGTGCCAGCAGCAGTACAGGGGGGTTTGTGTTCTTC
TRBJ2-7 TRBV15 . few CATSRGGSSYEQYF TGTGCCACCAGCAGAGGAGGGAGCTCCTACGAGCAGTACTTC
TRBJ2-7 TRBV27 TRBD1 few CASSSGQGGIREQYF TGTGCCAGCAGTTCCGGACAGGGTGGCATACGTGAGCAGTACTTC
TRBJ2-1 TRBV3-1 TRBD1 . CASSSGQGLVAPNNEQFF TGTGCCAGCAGCTCGGGACAGGGTTTGGTAGCGCCCAACAATGAGCAGTTCTTC
TRBJ1-3 TRBV10-3 . few CAISEGPQYSSIYF TGTGCCATCAGTGAGGGCCCGCAATACTCATCCATATATTTT
TRBJ2-1 TRBV20-1 . few CSAPTSKEQFF TGCAGTGCGCCCACTAGTAAGGAGCAGTTCTTC
TRBJ1-1 TRBV20-1 TRBD1 many CSARTGGTEAFF TGCAGTGCTAGGACAGGGGGCACTGAAGCTTTCTTT
TRBJ1-5 TRBV24-1 . . CATSEQGYNQPQHF TGTGCCACCAGTGAACAGGGCTACAATCAGCCCCAGCATTTT
TRBJ2-7 TRBV15 . . CATSRDIAIAYEQYF TGTGCCACCAGCAGAGACATCGCTATCGCCTACGAGCAGTACTTC
TRBJ1-2 TRBV4-3 . . CASSQDRALNYGYTF TGCGCCAGCAGCCAAGATCGGGCCCTAAACTATGGCTACACCTTC
TRBJ2-7 TRBV10-2 TRBD1 few CASRNGQGAYEQYF TGCGCCAGCAGGAACGGACAGGGGGCCTACGAGCAGTACTTC
TRBJ2-7 TRBV27 . many CASSLGTLGDEQYF TGTGCCAGCAGTTTAGGGACTCTTGGTGACGAGCAGTACTTC
TRBJ2-7 TRBV7-6 TRBD1 few CASQDRGEQYF TGTGCCAGCCAGGACAGGGGCGAGCAGTACTTC
TRBJ1-1 TRBV6-5 TRBD1 few CASSYSQGSEAFF TGTGCCAGCAGTTACTCACAGGGGTCTGAAGCTTTCTTT
TRBJ2-1 TRBV20-1 . once CSARVVYAGHEQFF TGCAGTGCTAGAGTAGTCTATGCAGGCCATGAGCAGTTCTTC
TRBJ1-1 TRBV5-5 TRBD1 many CASSPRTGRSEAFF TGTGCCAGCAGCCCACGGACAGGGCGGTCTGAAGCTTTCTTT
TRBJ2-2 TRBV5-1 . once CASSPWDGSPGGELFF TGCGCCAGCAGCCCCTGGGACGGATCCCCAGGGGGGGAGCTGTTTTTT
TRBJ1-2 TRBV5-1 . . CASSLEQDYGYTF TGCGCCAGCAGCTTGGAACAGGACTATGGCTACACCTTC
TRBJ2-7 TRBV28 TRBD1 . CASSTLRDRDRSEQYF TGTGCCAGCAGTACCCTCCGGGACAGGGATCGGTCCGAGCAGTACTTC
TRBJ2-4 TRBV25-1 . . CASSGDAKNIQYF TGTGCCAGCAGTGGGGACGCGAAAAACATTCAGTACTTC
TRBJ1-5 TRBV20-1 . few CSAKGTGMQPQHF TGCAGTGCAAAGGGGACTGGGATGCAGCCCCAGCATTTT
TRBJ2-1 TRBV25-1 . . CASSEPGTVNEQFF TGTGCCAGCAGTGAACCAGGGACCGTCAATGAGCAGTTCTTC
TRBJ1-2 TRBV18 . . CASTHGWDGYTF TGTGCCAGTACCCACGGTTGGGATGGCTACACCTTC
TRBJ2-5 TRBV5-4 . . CASSSPMEEETQYF TGTGCCAGCAGCTCTCCTATGGAGGAAGAGACCCAGTACTTC
TRBJ2-2 TRBV27 . many CASSRRGSGELFF TGTGCCAGCAGTCGTCGGGGGAGCGGGGAGCTGTTTTTT
TRBJ2-2 TRBV6-2/TRBV6-3 . few CASSAWGDTGELFF TGTGCCAGCAGTGCCTGGGGGGACACCGGGGAGCTGTTTTTT
TRBJ2-5 TRBV27 . . CASSLPFSETQYF TGTGCCAGCAGTTTGCCCTTTTCGGAGACCCAGTACTTC
TRBJ1-2 TRBV28 . few CASSTLDYGYTF TGTGCCAGCAGTACACTTGACTATGGCTACACCTTC
TRBJ1-4 TRBV12-3/TRBV12-4 TRBD1 . CASGRGQGSSAGEKLFF TGTGCCAGCGGGCGGGGACAGGGGAGTTCAGCTGGGGAAAAACTGTTTTTT
TRBJ2-2 TRBV7-8 . . CASSLNVNTGELFF TGTGCCAGCAGCTTAAACGTGAACACCGGGGAGCTGTTTTTT
TRBJ1-2 TRBV9 . many CASSVDEDYGYTF TGTGCCAGCAGCGTAGATGAGGATTATGGCTACACCTTC
TRBJ2-4 TRBV24-1 . few CATSDPKLAKNIQYF TGTGCCACCAGTGATCCCAAACTAGCCAAAAACATTCAGTACTTC
TRBJ2-1 TRBV7-9 . . CASSLKGQENEQFF TGTGCCAGCAGCTTGAAAGGGCAAGAAAATGAGCAGTTCTTC
TRBJ2-3 TRBV10-3 . . CAIATSHDSDTQYF TGTGCCATCGCGACTTCCCACGACTCAGATACGCAGTATTTT
TRBJ2-1 TRBV20-1 TRBD2 many CSAGTSAVDEQFF TGCAGTGCTGGGACTAGCGCGGTAGATGAGCAGTTCTTC
TRBJ2-6 TRBV5-1 . once CASSLVSSGANVLTF TGCGCCAGCAGCTTGGTAAGCTCTGGGGCCAACGTCCTGACTTTC
TRBJ2-1 TRBV29-1 . few CSAKRRQGQDNEQFF TGCAGCGCTAAAAGGCGGCAGGGGCAGGACAATGAGCAGTTCTTC
TRBJ1-4 TRBV12-3/TRBV12-4 . many CASSRKGRDEKLFF TGTGCCAGCAGTCGAAAGGGGAGGGATGAAAAACTGTTTTTT
TRBJ1-6 TRBV12-3/TRBV12-4 . few CASSLPQGRGSPLHF TGTGCCAGCAGTTTACCTCAGGGGCGGGGATCACCCCTCCACTTT
TRBJ1-1 TRBV6-2/TRBV6-3 . few CASNQNTEAFF TGTGCCAGCAATCAGAACACTGAAGCTTTCTTT
TRBJ1-1 TRBV18 TRBD1 once CASSPLGQGATEAFF TGTGCCAGCTCACCATTGGGACAGGGAGCCACTGAAGCTTTCTTT
TRBJ1-6 TRBV5-1 . . CASSYGQGGTSPLHF TGCGCCAGCAGCTATGGACAAGGGGGGACTTCACCCCTCCACTTT
TRBJ1-1 TRBV15 . . CATSSNRRNTEAFF TGTGCCACCAGCAGTAACAGGAGGAACACTGAAGCTTTCTTT
TRBJ1-1 TRBV20-1 . . CSARSPGRNTEAFF TGCAGTGCTAGGAGCCCGGGTCGGAACACTGAAGCTTTCTTT
TRBJ2-7 TRBV7-2 . . CASSLEGRRYEQYF TGTGCCAGCAGCTTAGAGGGCAGACGCTACGAGCAGTACTTC
TRBJ2-3 TRBV12-3/TRBV12-4 TRBD2 many CASCLTGGLGDTQYF TGTGCCAGCTGTCTGACGGGAGGGCTCGGAGATACGCAGTATTTT
TRBJ2-1 TRBV2 . . CASSERAPEQFF TGTGCCAGCAGTGAGCGGGCGCCTGAGCAGTTCTTC
TRBJ2-7 TRBV7-2 . . CASSFQGRHEQYF TGTGCCAGCAGCTTCCAGGGCCGACACGAGCAGTACTTC
TRBJ1-5 TRBV6-1 . many CASSPQGSGNQPQHF TGTGCCAGCAGTCCCCAGGGATCGGGCAATCAGCCCCAGCATTTT
TRBJ2-1 TRBV20-1 . . CSARKQRGLSSYNEQFF TGCAGTGCTAGAAAGCAAAGGGGCCTGAGCTCCTACAATGAGCAGTTCTTC
TRBJ2-7 TRBV27 TRBD2 many CASSTRLAGGYEQYF TGTGCCAGCAGTACCAGACTAGCGGGCGGCTACGAGCAGTACTTC
TRBJ2-7 TRBV5-1 . few CASSLTASEQYF TGCGCCAGCAGCTTGACGGCCTCCGAGCAGTACTTC
TRBJ2-7 TRBV4-1 TRBD2 few CASSRTSGRNYEQYF TGCGCCAGCTCCCGAACTAGCGGACGGAACTACGAGCAGTACTTC
TRBJ2-7 TRBV12-3/TRBV12-4 TRBD2 . CASSLISAGASYEQYF TGTGCCAGCAGTTTAATATCCGCGGGAGCTTCCTACGAGCAGTACTTC